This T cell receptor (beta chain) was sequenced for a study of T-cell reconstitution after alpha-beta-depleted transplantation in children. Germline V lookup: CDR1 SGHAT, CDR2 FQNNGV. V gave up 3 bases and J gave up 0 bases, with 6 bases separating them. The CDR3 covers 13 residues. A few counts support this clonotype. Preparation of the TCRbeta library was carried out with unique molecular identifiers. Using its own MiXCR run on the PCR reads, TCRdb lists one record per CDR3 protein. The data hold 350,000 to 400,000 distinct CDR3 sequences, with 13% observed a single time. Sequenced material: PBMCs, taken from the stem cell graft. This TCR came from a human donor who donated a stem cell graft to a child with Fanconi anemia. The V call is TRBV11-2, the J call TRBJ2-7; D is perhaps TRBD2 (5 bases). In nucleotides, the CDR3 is TGTGCCAGCAGCTTCGGGATCTCCTACGAGCAGTACGTC. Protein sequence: CASSFGISYEQYV.